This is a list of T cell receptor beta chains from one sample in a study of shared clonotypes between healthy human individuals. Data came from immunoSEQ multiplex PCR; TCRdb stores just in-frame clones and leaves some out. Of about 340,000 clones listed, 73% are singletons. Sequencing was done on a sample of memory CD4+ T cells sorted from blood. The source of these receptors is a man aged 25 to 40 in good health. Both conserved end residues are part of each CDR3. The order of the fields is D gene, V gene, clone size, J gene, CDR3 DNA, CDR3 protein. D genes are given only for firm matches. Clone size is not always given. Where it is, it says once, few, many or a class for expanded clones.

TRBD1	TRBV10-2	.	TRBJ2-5	TGTGGGACAGGGTGGTCCCAAGAGACCCAGTACTTC	CGTGWSQETQYF
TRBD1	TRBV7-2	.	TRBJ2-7	TGTGCCAGCAGACCGAACACAGGGGGCTCTGGTGAGCAGTACTTC	CASRPNTGGSGEQYF
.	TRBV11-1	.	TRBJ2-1	TGTGCCAGCAGCATAGACGAGGGCTACAATGAGCAGTTCTTC	CASSIDEGYNEQFF
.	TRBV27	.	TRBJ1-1	TGTGCCAGCAGTCCATTACCTCCCACTGAAGCTTTCTTT	CASSPLPPTEAFF
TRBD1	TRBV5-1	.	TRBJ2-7	TGCGCCAGCAGCCCGGGACAGACCCCCTACGAGCAGTACTTC	CASSPGQTPYEQYF
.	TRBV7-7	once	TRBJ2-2	TGTGCTAGCAGCCGTTCCCACATGGGCACCGGGGAGCTGTTTTTT	CASSRSHMGTGELFF
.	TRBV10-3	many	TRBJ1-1	TGTGCCGCGGGCCGAACAGTAAACACTGAAGCTTTCTTT	CAAGRTVNTEAFF
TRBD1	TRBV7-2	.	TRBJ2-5	TGTGCCAGCAGCTTGACAGGGTTAGAGACCCAGTACTTC	CASSLTGLETQYF
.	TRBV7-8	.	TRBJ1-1	TGTGCCAGCAGCCAGACAGCAATTAACACTGAAGCTTTCTTT	CASSQTAINTEAFF
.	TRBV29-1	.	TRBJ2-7	TGCAGCGTTGTATCAGGATACGAGCAGTACTTC	CSVVSGYEQYF
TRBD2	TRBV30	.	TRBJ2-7	TGTGCCTGGCTAGCGGGAGTCACCTACGAGCAGTACTTC	CAWLAGVTYEQYF
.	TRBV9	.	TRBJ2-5	TGTGCCAGCAGCGTTACTAGTGTGAGGGAGACCCAGTACTTC	CASSVTSVRETQYF
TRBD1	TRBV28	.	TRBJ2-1	TGTGCCAGCAAGCAGGGACAGATCTACAATGAGCAGTTCTTC	CASKQGQIYNEQFF
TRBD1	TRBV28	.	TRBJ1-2	TGTGCCAGCAGTTTGGGATGGACAGGGGGCAGCTATGGCTACACCTTC	CASSLGWTGGSYGYTF
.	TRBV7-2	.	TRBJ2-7	TGTGCCAGCAGCCGAGGTGGGCCAGGATCCTACGAGCAGTACTTC	CASSRGGPGSYEQYF
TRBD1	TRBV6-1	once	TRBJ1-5	TGTGCCAGCAGTTCGAACAGGGGTGATCAGCCCCAGCATTTT	CASSSNRGDQPQHF
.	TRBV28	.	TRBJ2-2	TGTGCCAGCAGTTTACTCGGGGTGAACACCGGGGAGCTGTTTTTT	CASSLLGVNTGELFF
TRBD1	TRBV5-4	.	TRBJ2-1	TGTGCCAGCAGCAGGCAGAACAGGGGGACCCACAATGAGCAGTTCTTC	CASSRQNRGTHNEQFF
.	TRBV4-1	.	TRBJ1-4	TGCGCCAGCAGCCAACCGACAGCAGGGAGTACTAATGAAAAACTGTTTTTT	CASSQPTAGSTNEKLFF
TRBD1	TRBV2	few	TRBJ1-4	TGTGCCAGCAGTAAACAGGGGGCGGCTAATGAAAAACTGTTTTTT	CASSKQGAANEKLFF
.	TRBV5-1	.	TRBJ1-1	TGCGCCGGCAGCTTGGTGGCATCCCTTCTCGAGACTGAAGCTTTCTTT	CAGSLVASLLETEAFF
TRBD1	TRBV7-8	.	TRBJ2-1	TGTGCCAGCAGCTCAGGACAGGTCTCCCTCGGATTTTCCTACAATGAGCAGTTCTTC	CASSSGQVSLGFSYNEQFF
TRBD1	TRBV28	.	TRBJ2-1	TGTGCCAGCACTCGGGACAGGATACTTTTTTCTTCTGAGCAGTTCTTC	CASTRDRILFSSEQFF
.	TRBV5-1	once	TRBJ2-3	TGCGCCAGCAGCTTTACGACAACTACTAGCACAGATACGCAGTATTTT	CASSFTTTTSTDTQYF
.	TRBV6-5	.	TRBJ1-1	TGTGCCAGCGCCGGGGGGGCTTGGACTGAAGCTTTCTTT	CASAGGAWTEAFF
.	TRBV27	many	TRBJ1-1	TGTGCCAGCAGTCCGGGGGCCCCAATGGCTTTCTTT	CASSPGAPMAFF
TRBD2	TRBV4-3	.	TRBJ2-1	TGCGCCAGCAGAACAGCGGGAGGGCCCTCCAATGAGCAGTTCTTC	CASRTAGGPSNEQFF
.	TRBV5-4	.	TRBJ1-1	TGTGCCAGCAGCTTGCCACAGGGAGCAGCTTTCTTT	CASSLPQGAAFF
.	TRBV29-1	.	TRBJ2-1	TGCAGCGTCCACCTCGCGTCCGAGTGGGCCTACAATGAGCAGTTCTTC	CSVHLASEWAYNEQFF
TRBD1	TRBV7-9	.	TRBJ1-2	TGTGCCAGCAGCTTAGACGGGACAGGGAACGCCTACACCTTC	CASSLDGTGNAYTF
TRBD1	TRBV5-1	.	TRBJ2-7	TGCGCCAGCAGCTTGCGAACAGGGGGCGCCTACGAGCAGTACTTC	CASSLRTGGAYEQYF
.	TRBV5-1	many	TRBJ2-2	TGCGCCAGCGGAGACCTGACTAGAAAAGGGTCGAACACCGGGGAGCTGTTTTTT	CASGDLTRKGSNTGELFF
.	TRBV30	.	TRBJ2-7	TGTGCCTGGAGGGCCCCGGGGAACCACTACGAGCAGTACTTC	CAWRAPGNHYEQYF
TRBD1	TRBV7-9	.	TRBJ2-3	TGTGCCAGCAGCCAATCGACAGGGGGGTTCACAGATACGCAGTATTTT	CASSQSTGGFTDTQYF
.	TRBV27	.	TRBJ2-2	TGTGCCAGCCGGAACCTCGCGGGACCCATCACCGGGGAGCTGTTTTTT	CASRNLAGPITGELFF
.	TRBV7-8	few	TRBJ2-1	TGTGCCAGCAGCTTCTTAGCGGCAGTTATGTTCTTC	CASSFLAAVMFF
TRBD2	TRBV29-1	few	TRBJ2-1	TGCAGCGTGGCTGGACTAGCGGGACTCAGGGAGCAGTTCTTC	CSVAGLAGLREQFF
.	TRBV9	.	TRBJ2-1	TGTGCCAGCGGGGTCACAGGAAACCACAATGAGCAGTTCTTC	CASGVTGNHNEQFF
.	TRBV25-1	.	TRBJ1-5	TGTGCCAGCAGTGACCAGGGAGGACAGCCCCAGCATTTT	CASSDQGGQPQHF
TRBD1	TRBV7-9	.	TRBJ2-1	TGTGCCAGCAGCCGTCATAGGACAGGGGGCGGGAATGAGCAGTTCTTC	CASSRHRTGGGNEQFF
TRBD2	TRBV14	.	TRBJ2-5	TGTGCCAGCAGCTTAGGCGGCGGGAGGGCCTGGGAGACCCAGTACTTC	CASSLGGGRAWETQYF
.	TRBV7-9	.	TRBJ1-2	TGTGCCAGCAGCTTAGTCTATGGCTACACCTTC	CASSLVYGYTF
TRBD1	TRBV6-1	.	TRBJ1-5	TGTGCCAGCAGTTGGACAGGGGCACAGGATCAGCCCCAGCATTTT	CASSWTGAQDQPQHF
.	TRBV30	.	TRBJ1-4	TGTGCCTGGAGTGTTATAGCAGGGTTGCGTGAAAAACTGTTTTTT	CAWSVIAGLREKLFF